Listed below are T cell receptor beta chains from one sample, sequenced in a study of a mutant IDH1 vaccine in newly diagnosed glioma. No antigen is known for these receptors. This table comes from immunoSEQ multiplex PCR, and its TCRdb copy is limited to in-frame clones, with some not included. The table records under 150,000 clones, 90% of them present only once. The sequences come from PBMCs, collected from a glioma patient whose treatment included an IDH1 peptide vaccine. The receptors derive from a woman in her forties or fifties with glioma. Each CDR3 is given with its conserved first and last residue. The D gene is left open where the match is weak. Expanded clones are given a class, and other clones once, few, many or no size at all.

j_call | v_call | d_call | clone_size | cdr3_nt | cdr3_aa
TRBJ2-2 | TRBV6-5 | NA | NA | TGTGCCAGTCAACGGGGAACGAACACCGGGGAGCTGTTTTTT | CASQRGTNTGELFF
TRBJ2-3 | TRBV2 | TRBD2 | NA | TGTGCCAGCACGGGGACTAGCGCTAGCGATACGCAGTATTTT | CASTGTSASDTQYF
TRBJ2-7 | TRBV7-9 | NA | NA | TGTGCCAGCAGCGGGTACGAGCAGTACTTC | CASSGYEQYF
TRBJ2-7 | TRBV11-2 | NA | NA | TGTGCCAGCAGCTTAGGGCAACCGGGCTACGAGCAGTACTTC | CASSLGQPGYEQYF
TRBJ2-1 | TRBV28 | TRBD2 | once | TGTGCCAGCACCGAAAGCGGGAGGGCCTTCCTCAATGAGCAGTTCTTC | CASTESGRAFLNEQFF
TRBJ1-1 | TRBV5-1 | TRBD1 | NA | TGCGCCAGCAGCTTGGGGACAGGGGGTCGGGAATCTGAAGCTTTCTTT | CASSLGTGGRESEAFF
TRBJ2-1 | TRBV7-9 | TRBD2 | NA | TGTGCCAGCAGCCCACTAGCGGGAGTGTTCCATGAGCAGTTCTTC | CASSPLAGVFHEQFF
TRBJ2-2 | TRBV21-1 | NA | once | TGTGCCAGCAGCCCGTATGGGAGGGACACCGGGGAGCTGTTTTTT | CASSPYGRDTGELFF
TRBJ2-1 | TRBV30 | TRBD2 | once | TGTGCCTGGAGTACTAGCGGGATAACCTACAATGAGCAGTTCTTC | CAWSTSGITYNEQFF
TRBJ2-3 | TRBV7-3 | NA | NA | TGTGCCAGCAGCTCACAGGACGATACGCAGTATTTT | CASSSQDDTQYF
TRBJ2-3 | TRBV10-3 | NA | NA | TGTGCCATCAATGGGGGGGCCCCCACAGATACGCAGTATTTT | CAINGGAPTDTQYF
TRBJ2-5 | TRBV13 | NA | NA | TGTGCCAGCAGTTCGTCGGGGTACACCCAGTACTTC | CASSSSGYTQYF
TRBJ2-7 | TRBV6-5 | TRBD2 | NA | TGTGCCAGCATACTAGCGGGAGGGCCTGGAGAGCAGTACTTC | CASILAGGPGEQYF
TRBJ2-1 | TRBV2 | NA | NA | TGTGCCAGCAGTGAAGGAATACTCTCCTACAATGAGCAGTTCTTC | CASSEGILSYNEQFF
TRBJ1-2 | TRBV27 | NA | NA | TGTGCCAGCAGTTTATCCCGGGGACTGTTGGTCTTC | CASSLSRGLLVF
TRBJ2-1 | TRBV11-2 | NA | NA | TGTGCCAGCAGCCGAGAGTACAATGAGCAGTTCTTC | CASSREYNEQFF
TRBJ2-3 | TRBV6-1 | TRBD2 | NA | TGTGCCAGCAGATCGGGACTAGCGGGAGTGGATACGCAGTATTTT | CASRSGLAGVDTQYF
TRBJ2-3 | TRBV28 | NA | NA | TGTGCCAGCAGTTCACAGGCTAAGTATTTT | CASSSQAKYF
TRBJ2-7 | TRBV7-6 | NA | NA | TGTGCCAGCAGCTTAGACAGGCGGTACGAGCAGTACTTC | CASSLDRRYEQYF
TRBJ2-1 | TRBV5-5 | TRBD2 | NA | TGTGCCAGCAGCTTGGGCGGGGGAAGCTCCTACAATGAGCAGTTCTTC | CASSLGGGSSYNEQFF
TRBJ2-5 | TRBV5-4 | NA | NA | TGTGCCAGCAGCTCTTATAATCAACAGGGCCGCCAAGAGACCCAGTACTTC | CASSSYNQQGRQETQYF
TRBJ1-6 | TRBV27 | TRBD1 | NA | TGTGCCAGCAGTCTCCGACAGGGACTGGGAGATAATTCACCCCTCCACTTT | CASSLRQGLGDNSPLHF
TRBJ1-4 | TRBV7-6 | NA | NA | TGTGCCAGCAGCTTGGTGGGGGGTAATGAAAAACTGTTTTTT | CASSLVGGNEKLFF
TRBJ2-5 | TRBV5-4 | TRBD1 | NA | TGTGCCAGCAGCTTCGGACAGGACCTTAAGACCCAGTACTTC | CASSFGQDLKTQYF
TRBJ2-7 | TRBV28 | NA | NA | TGTGCCAGCAGTTGGGACGCAGCCTACGAGCAGTACTTC | CASSWDAAYEQYF
TRBJ2-7 | TRBV5-4 | TRBD1 | NA | TGTGCCAGCAGTTTTAACAGGGGAACCTACGAGCAGTACTTC | CASSFNRGTYEQYF
TRBJ2-7 | TRBV5-5 | NA | NA | TGTGCCAGCAGCTTGCGCCAGTCCTACGAGCAGTACTTC | CASSLRQSYEQYF
TRBJ2-7 | TRBV13 | NA | NA | TGTGCCAGCAGCTTACAGGGGGGCTACGAGCAGTACTTC | CASSLQGGYEQYF
TRBJ2-5 | TRBV29-1 | TRBD1 | NA | TGCAGCCTTCGACAGGGCCCTAACCAAGAGACCCAGTACTTC | CSLRQGPNQETQYF
TRBJ2-2 | TRBV5-1 | TRBD1 | NA | TGCGCCAGCAGCCCACAGGGGGGCGACACCGGGGAGCTGTTTTTT | CASSPQGGDTGELFF
TRBJ2-7 | TRBV5-1 | NA | once | TGCGCCAGCAGCTTGGAACAGGGTTTATCCTACGAGCAGTACTTC | CASSLEQGLSYEQYF
TRBJ2-7 | TRBV7-8 | NA | NA | TGTGCCAGCAGCCCCTTAGGGACCAGGAGCTCCTACGAGCAGTACTTC | CASSPLGTRSSYEQYF
TRBJ2-1 | TRBV6-5 | NA | NA | TGTGCCAGCAGTTCTCGGGGGGCAACCTACAATGAGCAGTTCTTC | CASSSRGATYNEQFF
TRBJ1-5 | TRBV28 | NA | NA | TGTGCCAGCAGTTTAGGGCGGCGGGGATCTAGCAATCAGCCCCAGCATTTT | CASSLGRRGSSNQPQHF
TRBJ1-1 | TRBV5-5 | NA | few | TGTGCCAGCAGCCTTAGGGTGAACACTGAAGCTTTCTTT | CASSLRVNTEAFF
TRBJ1-1 | TRBV27 | NA | NA | TGTGCCAGCAGTTTACTTCCGAACACTGAAGCTTTCTTT | CASSLLPNTEAFF
TRBJ1-5 | TRBV4-2 | TRBD1 | NA | TGTGCCAGCAGCCAAGATACAGGGGCAATTATTCAGCCCCAGCATTTT | CASSQDTGAIIQPQHF